This T cell receptor beta chain was obtained from a study of cytomegalovirus exposure and HLA in healthy donors. About the research overall: Early release data held approximately 81 million unique TCRs from HLA-typed donors. Of 398 genotyped donors, about 81% clustered with self-reported Caucasian donors.

The study ran its PCR with 60 Vbeta and 13 Jbeta primers. Repertoires were generated with immunoSEQ multiplex PCR, while TCRdb's copy carries only in-frame clones and drops some. The sample holds roughly 250,000 clones, 80% seen once. The CDR3 is 15 amino acids. Trimming removed 5 bases from V and 0 bases from J; junction bases left unmatched: 7. CDR1 is LNHDA and CDR2 is SQIVND in the germline V gene (reference sequence). Details on this clone: Its matching antigen is unknown.

General study points: In a later analysis, across HLA loci, associated TCR counts were highest for DRB1, lowest for HLA-C. By a later analysis, the bulk of CMV-associated TCR beta chains appeared HLA-restricted.

The specimen was PBMCs. This TCR was sampled from a girl under 10 years old in good health and CMV-seronegative. This chain links TRBV19 with TRBJ2-7, with TRBD1 matching over 7 bases. The CDR3 reads CASSAIRDSSYEQYF. The CDR3 DNA follows: TGTGCCAGTAGTGCTATCCGGGACAGCTCCTACGAGCAGTACTTC. Full variable domain (missing parts from reference TRBV19 and TRBJ2-7): DGGITQSPKYLFRKEGQNVTLSCEQNLNHDAMYWYRQDPGQGLRLIYYSQIVNDFQKGDIAEGYSVSREKKESFPLTVTSAQKNPTAFYLCASSAIRDSSYEQYFGPGTRLTVT.